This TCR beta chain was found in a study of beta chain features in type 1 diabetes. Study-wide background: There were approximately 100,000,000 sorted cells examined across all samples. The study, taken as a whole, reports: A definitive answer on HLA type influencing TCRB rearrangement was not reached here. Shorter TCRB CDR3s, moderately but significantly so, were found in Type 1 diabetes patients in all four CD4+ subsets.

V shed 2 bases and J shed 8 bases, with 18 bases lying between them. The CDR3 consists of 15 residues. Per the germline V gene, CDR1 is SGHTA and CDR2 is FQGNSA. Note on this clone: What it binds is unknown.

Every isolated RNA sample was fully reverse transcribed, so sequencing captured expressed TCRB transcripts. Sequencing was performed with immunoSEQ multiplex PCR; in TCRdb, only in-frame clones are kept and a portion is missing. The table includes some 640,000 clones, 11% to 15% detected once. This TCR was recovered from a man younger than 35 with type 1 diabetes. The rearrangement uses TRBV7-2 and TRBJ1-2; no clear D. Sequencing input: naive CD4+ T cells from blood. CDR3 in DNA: TGTGCCAGCAGCTTAATACCACACCAGCCTGGCGGCTACACCTTC. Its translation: CASSLIPHQPGGYTF.